This T cell receptor beta chain was recorded in a study of T-cell memory formation after mild COVID-19. V shed 0 bases and J shed 5 bases, with 9 bases lying between them. The CDR3 runs to 14 residues. Germline V gene sequence: CDR1 SGHAT, CDR2 FQNNGV. One entry per CDR3 protein results from TCRdb running MiXCR on the 5' RACE reads. The sample yields 360,000 or so distinct CDR3 sequences, 25% to 30% seen once. The clonotype was recovered from an adult woman who had mild COVID-19 (a few samples of this study predate the infection). Cell type and time point are not known. Source material: PBMCs or a T cell subset sorted from them (not recorded which). V is TRBV11-2 and J is TRBJ2-3, with D possibly being TRBD2 (6 bases). The CDR3 loop is CASSLDPGGDTQYF. The DNA for the CDR3 is TGTGCCAGCAGCTTAGATCCCGGGGGAGATACGCAGTATTTT.